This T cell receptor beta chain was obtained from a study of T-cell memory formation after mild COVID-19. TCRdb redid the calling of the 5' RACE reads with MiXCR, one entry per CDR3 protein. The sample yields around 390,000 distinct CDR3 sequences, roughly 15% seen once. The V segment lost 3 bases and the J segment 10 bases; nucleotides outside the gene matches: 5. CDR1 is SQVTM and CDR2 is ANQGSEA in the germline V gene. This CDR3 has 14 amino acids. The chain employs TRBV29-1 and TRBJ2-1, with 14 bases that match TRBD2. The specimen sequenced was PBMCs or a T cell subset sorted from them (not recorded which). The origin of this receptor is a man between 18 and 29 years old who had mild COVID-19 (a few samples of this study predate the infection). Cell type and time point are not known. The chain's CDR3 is CSVEGLAGEEEQFF. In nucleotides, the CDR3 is TGCAGCGTTGAGGGACTAGCGGGAGAGGAGGAGCAGTTCTTC.